This TCR beta chain was found in a study of control samples from healthy donors and cancer patients. Germline CDR1 reads SGHTA; CDR2 reads FQGNSA. There are 18 residues in the CDR3. Germline trimming cut 1 base from V and 3 bases from J; bases unmatched to any gene: 14. Profiling relied on immunoSEQ multiplex PCR, and the TCRdb table lists in-frame clones only, not all of them. Of 150,000 to 200,000 clones detected, over 85% appear once; the ten largest clones hold 1.3% to 1.5%. V and J are TRBV7-2 and TRBJ2-7, with 8 bases aligning to TRBD2. The clonotype comes from a young man in good health. The material sequenced was blood. CDR3 protein: CASSLGSFGLAGRYEQYF. The CDR3 DNA reads TGTGCCAGCAGCTTAGGGTCGTTCGGTCTAGCGGGCCGCTACGAGCAGTACTTC.